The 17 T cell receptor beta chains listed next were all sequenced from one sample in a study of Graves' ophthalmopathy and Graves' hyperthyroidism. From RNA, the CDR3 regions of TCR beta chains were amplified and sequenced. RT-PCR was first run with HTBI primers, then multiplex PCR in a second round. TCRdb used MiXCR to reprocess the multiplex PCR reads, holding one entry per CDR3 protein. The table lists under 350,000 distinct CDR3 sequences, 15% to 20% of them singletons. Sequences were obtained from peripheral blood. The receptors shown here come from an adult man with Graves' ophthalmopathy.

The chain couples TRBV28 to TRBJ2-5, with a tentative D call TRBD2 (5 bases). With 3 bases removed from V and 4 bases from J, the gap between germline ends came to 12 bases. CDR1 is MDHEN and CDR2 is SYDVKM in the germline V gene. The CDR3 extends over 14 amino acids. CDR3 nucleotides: TGTGCCAGCAGTTTGCCTAGCTTCCGAGAGACCCAGTACTTC. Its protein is CASSLPSFRETQYF.

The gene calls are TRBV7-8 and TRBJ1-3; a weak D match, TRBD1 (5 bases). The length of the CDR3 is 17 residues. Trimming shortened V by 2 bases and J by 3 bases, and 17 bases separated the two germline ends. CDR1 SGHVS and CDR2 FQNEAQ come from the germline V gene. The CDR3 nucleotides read TGTGCCAGCAGCTTAATGGTGCAGGGATCGGGTGGAAACACCATATATTTT. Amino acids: CASSLMVQGSGGNTIYF.

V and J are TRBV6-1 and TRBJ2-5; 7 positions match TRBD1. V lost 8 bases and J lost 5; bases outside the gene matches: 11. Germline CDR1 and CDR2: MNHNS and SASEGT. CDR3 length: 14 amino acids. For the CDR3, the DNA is TGTGCCAGCGGAAAGAACAGGGGTTGGGAGACCCAGTACTTC. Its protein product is CASGKNRGWETQYF.

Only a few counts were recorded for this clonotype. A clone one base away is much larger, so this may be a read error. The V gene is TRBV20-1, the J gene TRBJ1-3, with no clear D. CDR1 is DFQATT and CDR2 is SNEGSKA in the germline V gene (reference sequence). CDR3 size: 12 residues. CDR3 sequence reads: CSAQKSGYTIYF. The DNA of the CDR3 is TGCAGTGCACAGAAATCTGGATACACCATATATTTT.

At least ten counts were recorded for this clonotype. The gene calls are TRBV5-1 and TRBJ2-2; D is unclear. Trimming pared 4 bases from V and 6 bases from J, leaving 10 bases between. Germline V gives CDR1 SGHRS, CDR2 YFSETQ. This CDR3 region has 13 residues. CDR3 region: CASSPIEAGELFF. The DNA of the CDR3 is TGCGCCAGCAGCCCGATAGAGGCCGGGGAGCTGTTTTTT.

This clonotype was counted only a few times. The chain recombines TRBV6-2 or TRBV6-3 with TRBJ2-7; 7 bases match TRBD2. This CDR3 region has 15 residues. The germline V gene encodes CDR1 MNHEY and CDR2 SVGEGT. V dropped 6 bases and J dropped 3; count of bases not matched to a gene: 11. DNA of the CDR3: TGTGCCAGCAGCCCACCTAGCGGAAACCGCTACGAGCAGTACTTC. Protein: CASSPPSGNRYEQYF.

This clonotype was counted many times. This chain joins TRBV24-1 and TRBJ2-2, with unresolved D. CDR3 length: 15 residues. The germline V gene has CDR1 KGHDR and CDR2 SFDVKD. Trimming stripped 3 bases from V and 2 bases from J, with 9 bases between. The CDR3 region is CATSDPGLNTGELFF. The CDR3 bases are TGTGCCACCAGTGATCCTGGGCTTAACACCGGGGAGCTGTTTTTT.

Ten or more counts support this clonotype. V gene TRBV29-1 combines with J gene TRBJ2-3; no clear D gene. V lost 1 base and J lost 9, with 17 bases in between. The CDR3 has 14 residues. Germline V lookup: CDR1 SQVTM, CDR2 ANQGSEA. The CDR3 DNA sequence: TGCAGCGTTGAAGGGGGTAGCTTAATAAGCACGCAGTATTTT. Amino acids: CSVEGGSLISTQYF.

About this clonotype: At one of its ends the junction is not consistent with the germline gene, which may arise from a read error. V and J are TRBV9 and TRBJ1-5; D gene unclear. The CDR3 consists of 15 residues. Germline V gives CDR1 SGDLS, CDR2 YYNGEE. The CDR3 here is CASSPGLYSNQPQPF. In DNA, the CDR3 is TGTGCCAGCAGCCCCGGACTTTATAGCAATCAGCCCCAGCCTTTT.

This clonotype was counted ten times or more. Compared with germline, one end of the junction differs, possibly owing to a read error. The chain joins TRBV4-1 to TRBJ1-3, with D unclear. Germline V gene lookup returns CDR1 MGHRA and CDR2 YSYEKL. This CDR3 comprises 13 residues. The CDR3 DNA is TGCGCCAGCAGCCAAGCGCCTGGGAACACCATATATTTT. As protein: CASSQAPGNTIYF.

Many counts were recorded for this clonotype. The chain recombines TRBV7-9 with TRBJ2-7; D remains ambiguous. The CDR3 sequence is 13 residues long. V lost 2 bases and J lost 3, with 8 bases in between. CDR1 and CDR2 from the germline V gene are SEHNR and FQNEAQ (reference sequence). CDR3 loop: CASSLLRDYEQYF. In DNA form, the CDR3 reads TGTGCCAGCAGCTTACTCCGAGACTACGAGCAGTACTTC.

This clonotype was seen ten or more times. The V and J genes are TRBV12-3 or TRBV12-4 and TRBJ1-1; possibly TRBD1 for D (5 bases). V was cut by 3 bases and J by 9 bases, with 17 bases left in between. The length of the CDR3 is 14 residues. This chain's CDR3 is CASSFIMGREKAFF. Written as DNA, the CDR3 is TGTGCCAGCAGTTTTATAATGGGCAGGGAAAAAGCTTTCTTT.

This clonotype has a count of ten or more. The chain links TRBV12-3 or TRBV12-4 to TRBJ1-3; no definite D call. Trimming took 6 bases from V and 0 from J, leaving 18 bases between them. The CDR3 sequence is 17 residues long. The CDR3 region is CASRQGRTVSSGNTIYF. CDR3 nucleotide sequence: TGTGCCAGCAGGCAAGGACGGACGGTCAGCTCTGGAAACACCATATATTTT.

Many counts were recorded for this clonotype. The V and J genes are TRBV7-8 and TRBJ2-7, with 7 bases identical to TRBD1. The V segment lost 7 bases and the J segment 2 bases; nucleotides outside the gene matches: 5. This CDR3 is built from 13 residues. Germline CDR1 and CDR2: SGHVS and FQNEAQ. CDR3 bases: TGTGCCAGCACCCGGGACAGCCCCTACGAGCAGTACTTC. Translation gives CASTRDSPYEQYF.

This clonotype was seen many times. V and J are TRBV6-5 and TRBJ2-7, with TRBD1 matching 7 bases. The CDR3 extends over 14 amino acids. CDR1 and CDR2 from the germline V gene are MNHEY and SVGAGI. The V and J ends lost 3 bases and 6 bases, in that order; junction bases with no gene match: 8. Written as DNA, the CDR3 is TGTGCCAGCAGTTATTCGGGCAGGGGGACCGAGCAGTACTTC. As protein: CASSYSGRGTEQYF.

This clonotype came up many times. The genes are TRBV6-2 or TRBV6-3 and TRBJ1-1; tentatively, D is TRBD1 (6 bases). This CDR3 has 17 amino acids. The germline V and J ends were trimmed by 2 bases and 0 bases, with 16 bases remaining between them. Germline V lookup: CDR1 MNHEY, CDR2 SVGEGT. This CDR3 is CASSYPWGGKVNTEAFF. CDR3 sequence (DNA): TGTGCCAGCAGTTACCCATGGGGGGGCAAGGTGAACACTGAAGCTTTCTTT.

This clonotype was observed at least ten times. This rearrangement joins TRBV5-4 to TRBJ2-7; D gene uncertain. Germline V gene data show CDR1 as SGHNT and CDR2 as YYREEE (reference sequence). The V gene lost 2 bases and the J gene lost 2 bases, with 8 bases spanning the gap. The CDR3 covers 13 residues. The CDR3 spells CASSFEKTYEQYF. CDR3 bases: TGTGCCAGCAGCTTCGAGAAGACCTACGAGCAGTACTTC.